This T cell receptor beta chain was captured in a study of CD8 T cells in Susac syndrome (dated by TCRdb to about 2019). General notes on the study: Repertoire sequencing was used to test whether CD8+ T cell activation and differentiation in Susac syndrome was antigen driven.

Comments on this clonotype: This receptor's antigen is unknown. The input lacks base qualities; no much larger clone sits a single base away.

Inclusive of the bounding cysteine and phenylalanine, the CDR3 is 14 residues long. Only the CDR3 region is kept as DNA, spanning 42 bases read in frame from base 1. The germline V gene (reference sequence) specifies DFQATT as CDR1 and SNEGSKA as CDR2. V is reduced by 5 bases and J by 5 bases, leaving a spacing of 18 bases between them. RNA was extracted using the RNeasy kit, and roughly 0.45 to 1 microgram was reverse transcribed with random hexamers. The immunoSEQ multiplex PCR assay, covering 54 Vbeta and 13 Jbeta segments, was used to amplify TCR beta CDR3 regions. To correct PCR amplification bias, a synthetic template baseline was used for both primer optimization and computational correction. Under the source paper's analysis protocol: Reads were annotated to V, D and J genes per IMGT and analyzed with immunoSEQ Analyzer, keeping only productive sequences. Clonality was computed as one minus Shannon entropy normalized by log2 of the number of productive unique sequences. Public and private clones were assessed among the 100 most prevalent clones of each patient and control. Clones were defined as Susac-specific if absent from the healthy and MS cohorts, from 1052 published viral clones and from other ImmuneACCESS disease sequences. The public sequencing data were trimmed at Q25 with fastp and processed into clonotypes with MiXCR by TCRdb, which kept only in-frame beta chains. One record per CDR3 amino acid sequence lists the most common genes and DNA. The V and J calls reflect TCRdb's pipeline rather than the authors' work. Within this sample are about 200,000 distinct CDR3 sequences, with approximately 96% of them counted one time only. Clones ranked in the top ten supply under 0.095% of the sample.

Peripheral blood CD8+ and CD4+ T cells from healthy donors, Susac syndrome patients and multiple sclerosis patients were profiled using high-throughput TCR beta sequencing. Treatment-naive patients with stable or active relapsing-remitting disease fulfilling revised McDonald criteria were used as multiple sclerosis controls. Bulk CD8+ and CD4+ T cells were purified by magnetic negative isolation, while CD8+ TEMRA cells were enriched using FACS. Blood was drawn into EDTA tubes, processed within 24 hours, and PBMCs were isolated by density gradient centrifugation. PBMCs intended for TCR sequencing were cryopreserved in liquid nitrogen and thawed later in a water bath at 37 degrees C. Purity of sorted or isolated CD4+, CD8+ and CD8+ TEMRA cells was at least 90%. Here is what the overall study found, with its caveats: The number of individuals in the TCR sequencing and HLA analysis was acknowledged as relatively small.

Sequencing used CD4+ T cells from PBMCs. This receptor was obtained from a human donor with multiple sclerosis. The rearranged segments are TRBV20-1 and TRBJ2-5; a tentative D call is TRBD2 (6 bases match). The DNA is TGCAGTGCTCGCCAAACGCGGGATGGGGAGACCCAGTACTTC. Its protein is CSARQTRDGETQYF.